Listed below are T cell receptor beta chains from one sample, sequenced in a study of a mutant IDH1 vaccine in newly diagnosed glioma. These receptors' antigens are unknown. Profiled with immunoSEQ multiplex PCR; TCRdb holds only in-frame clones, not every one. Among 40,000 to 55,000 clones, more than 85% were seen once, and the ten largest hold 2.4%. The source material was PBMCs, sampled from a glioma patient whose treatment included an IDH1 peptide vaccine. These receptors all stem from a man aged 45-65 years with glioma. CDR3s include the opening cysteine and the closing phenylalanine or tryptophan.

CDR3aa,v_gene,j_gene
CASSFSGTPVEQFF,TRBV27,TRBJ2-1
CASSPNSGYNPGELFF,TRBV9,TRBJ2-2
CASSSHRGRGYTF,TRBV27,TRBJ1-2
CASSLRTRTLRETQYF,TRBV2,TRBJ2-5
CASSVSGTSGVTGELFF,TRBV9,TRBJ2-2
CASSIRTGRNTIYF,TRBV19,TRBJ1-3
CASSLGQPNTEAFF,TRBV11-2,TRBJ1-1
CASSRRGRERTDTQYF,TRBV7-9,TRBJ2-3
CASSQDLRGYEQYF,TRBV4-1,.
CASGQRETDTQYF,TRBV6-1,TRBJ2-3
CASVYRTQYF,TRBV21-1,TRBJ2-5
CSARRAGGYGYTF,TRBV29-1,TRBJ1-2
CASSTSTDTQYF,TRBV7-8,TRBJ2-3
CASSSRRGNTGELFF,TRBV27,TRBJ2-2
CASSQDSIEDQQYF,TRBV4-1,TRBJ2-7
CASSLGGTANTGELFF,TRBV28,TRBJ2-2
CASSVDSLTSGELFF,TRBV6-1,TRBJ2-2
CASTNAPGTEAFF,TRBV6-5,TRBJ1-1
CASSLGALAAQSQPQHF,TRBV5-5,TRBJ1-5
CASSLNQNNQPQHF,TRBV28,TRBJ1-5
CASSQEATGVPGELFF,TRBV4-2,TRBJ2-2
CATSRVRLAGQQGEQYF,TRBV15,TRBJ2-7
CAWTRGGGEAFF,TRBV30,TRBJ1-1
CASSPVRAAETQYF,TRBV18,TRBJ2-5
CASSPRPGKLRDSPLHF,TRBV27,TRBJ1-6
CASSPTAGRSYEQYF,TRBV18,TRBJ2-7
CASTPSGSGNTIYF,TRBV28,TRBJ1-3
CASSSLRSREGLTGELFF,TRBV5-6,TRBJ2-2
CASSQGSGGLGEQFF,TRBV7-2,TRBJ2-1
CASSLNPASKGEQFF,TRBV5-1,TRBJ2-1
CASSLRPLRGTDTQYF,TRBV7-3,TRBJ2-3
CASSGTGTSRVDEQFF,TRBV9,TRBJ2-1
CSVGYRGGNTEAFF,TRBV29-1,TRBJ1-1
CASSLQPNYGYTF,TRBV27,TRBJ1-2
CAITPGTSGYNEQFF,TRBV10-3,TRBJ2-1
CASSSQTHSGNTIYF,TRBV11-2,TRBJ1-3
CASSFGQALQYF,TRBV5-8,TRBJ2-7
CASSRQGRGGPHPNTEAFF,TRBV4-3,TRBJ1-1
CASSFLARLAGYNEQFF,TRBV5-5,TRBJ2-1
CASRIQGYETQYF,TRBV2,TRBJ2-5
CASSLRDRTNEKLFF,TRBV9,TRBJ1-4
CASSFRQGARENIQYF,TRBV13,TRBJ2-4
CASRGLQETQYF,TRBV5-1,TRBJ2-5
CASSASGRDGNEQFF,TRBV9,TRBJ2-1
CASSFGTGGEKLFF,TRBV7-2,TRBJ1-4
CASSYSTNYGYTF,TRBV5-5,TRBJ1-2
CASSLFPSYEQYF,TRBV5-6,TRBJ2-7
CASSHHTTKSDSPLHF,TRBV4-3,TRBJ1-6
CASSLRSGNTIYF,TRBV27,TRBJ1-3
CASSVGGDYNEQFF,TRBV19,TRBJ2-1
CASSLSRAGGETQYF,TRBV28,TRBJ2-5
CASSPGPRDYGYTF,TRBV7-8,TRBJ1-2
CASTRRPNTGELFF,TRBV6-5,TRBJ2-2
CASSQQTRQHGYTF,TRBV4-1,TRBJ1-2